The following is a T cell receptor (beta chain) sequence with its context. CDR3 regions of TCR beta were amplified from RNA transcripts. First-round RT-PCR with HTBI primers preceded a second-round multiplex PCR. TCRdb reprocessed the multiplex PCR reads via MiXCR and lists one record per CDR3 protein. The sample contains about 660,000 distinct CDR3 sequences, over 40% of which appear only once. This sample stems from a study of Graves' ophthalmopathy and Graves' hyperthyroidism. With 4 bases removed from V and 2 bases from J, the gap between germline ends came to 11 bases. This CDR3 is 15 amino acids long. CDR1 and CDR2 (germline): SEHNR, FQNEAQ (reference sequence).

Sequencing was performed on peripheral blood. The V call is TRBV7-9, the J call TRBJ1-4; possibly TRBD1 for D (5 bases). The receptor's source is an adult man with Graves' ophthalmopathy. CDR3 coding DNA: TGTGCCAGCAGCTCACAGGTTTCCACTAATGAAAAACTGTTTTTT. It specifies CASSSQVSTNEKLFF.